This TCR beta chain was recovered during a study of tumor-infiltrating lymphocytes in glioblastoma multiforme. Study results and limitations: Clone frequencies may be distorted by unequal TCR transcripts per cell. The T cells in this sample were not sorted into functional subsets.

This CDR3 comprises 16 residues. The V gene's germline CDR1 is SGHAT and CDR2 FQNNGV. The V and J ends lost 4 bases and 2 bases, in that order; junction bases with no gene match: 7. This clonotype was found a few times. Its antigen remains unidentified. TCR beta libraries were built from RNA through three nested multiplex PCR rounds using modified ARM-PCR. TCRB cDNA was made from 0.5 to 0.65 ug total RNA. TCRdb processed the multiplex PCR reads anew with MiXCR; each CDR3 protein has one entry. Of about 10,000 distinct CDR3 sequences in the sample, 60% to 80% were seen once. Material: brain tumor tissue. The V call is TRBV11-2, the J call TRBJ2-7; 11 positions match TRBD1. This TCR was recovered from a male donor with glioblastoma. The CDR3 region has the DNA TGTGCCAGCAGCTGGGACAGGGGGACCTCGACCTACGAGCAGTACTTC. Its protein product is CASSWDRGTSTYEQYF.